This T cell receptor (beta chain) was documented in a study of shared T cell receptors in the human thymus. The data were produced by immunoSEQ multiplex PCR, yet TCRdb's version contains in-frame clones alone and is incomplete. The sample lists about 380,000 clones; about 95% were seen once. Deletions cut 1 base from V and 4 bases from J, with 25 bases between. Germline lookup yields CDR1 LNHNV and CDR2 YYDKDF (reference sequence). The CDR3 extends over 19 amino acids. This clone was detected only once. This sequence joins TRBV15 and TRBJ1-2; possibly TRBD1 for D (5 bases). The TCR originated in a human donor. Sequenced material: thymocytes. This CDR3 reads CATSRVIAPGLALGYGYTF. As DNA, the CDR3 is TGTGCCACCAGCAGAGTTATCGCCCCAGGGTTGGCTCTGGGCTATGGCTACACCTTC. Looking up the rest from reference TRBV15 and TRBJ1-2 gives the full variable domain: DAMVIQNPRYQVTQFGKPVTLSCSQTLNHNVMYWYQQKSSQAPKLLFHYYDKDFNNEADTPDNFQSRRPNTSFCFLDIRSPGLGDTAMYLCATSRVIAPGLALGYGYTFGSGTRLTVV.